This T cell receptor beta chain was sequenced in a study of beta chain features in type 1 diabetes. Whole-study results and caveats: TCRB CDR3s from Type 1 diabetes patients were moderately but significantly shorter in all four CD4+ subsets. Researchers could not determine here whether HLA type influences TCRB rearrangement.

The germline V gene has CDR1 MNHEY and CDR2 SMNVEV (reference sequence). The CDR3 is made up of 12 amino acids. Trimming stripped 5 bases from V and 8 bases from J, with 13 bases between. The authors reverse transcribed all of the isolated RNA, so sequencing captured expressed TCRB transcripts. Libraries were prepared by immunoSEQ multiplex PCR; TCRdb keeps only in-frame clonotypes and omits some of them. The data contain 300,000 to 450,000 clones, over 8.5% of them singletons. Regarding this clone: Antigen specificity is unknown.

The receptor was isolated from a man aged 25 to 40 with type 1 diabetes. This chain uses TRBV27 with TRBJ2-7; a possible D gene is TRBD1 (6 bases). Sequencing used central memory CD4+ T cells from blood. For the CDR3, the DNA is TGTGCCAGCAGTGACCAGGGGATCAAGCAGTACTTC. Residues: CASSDQGIKQYF.